This TCR beta chain was obtained from a study of radiotherapy plus CTLA-4 blockade in lung cancer. Sequencing was performed with immunoSEQ multiplex PCR; in TCRdb, only in-frame clones are kept and a portion is missing. Of about 25,000 clones listed, approximately 74% were seen once; the top ten hold roughly 3%. The CDR3 has 13 amino acids. The V gene's germline CDR1 is MDHEN and CDR2 SYDVKM. The V gene lost 7 bases and the J gene lost 1 base, with 10 bases spanning the gap. Points from the study as a whole: Response was reportedly best predicted by early blood T cell clone dynamics, with interferon-beta.

As regards this clone: Its matching antigen is unknown.

The sample consisted of peripheral blood, taken from a patient treated with radiotherapy plus ipilimumab. The V call is TRBV28, the J call TRBJ1-1; D gene ambiguous. The receptor comes from a human donor with non-small cell lung cancer whose response to radiotherapy plus ipilimumab could not be evaluated. The CDR3 sequence is CASIGVTNTEAFF. CDR3 in DNA: TGTGCCAGCATTGGAGTGACGAACACTGAAGCTTTCTTT.